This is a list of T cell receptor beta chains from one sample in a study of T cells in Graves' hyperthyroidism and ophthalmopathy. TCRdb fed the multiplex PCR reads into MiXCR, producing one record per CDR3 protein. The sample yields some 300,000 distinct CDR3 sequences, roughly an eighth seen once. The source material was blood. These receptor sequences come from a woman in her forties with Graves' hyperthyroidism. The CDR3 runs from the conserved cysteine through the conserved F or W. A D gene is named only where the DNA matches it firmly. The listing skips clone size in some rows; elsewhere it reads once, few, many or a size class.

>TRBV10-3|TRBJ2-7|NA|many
TGTGCCATCAGTGATCTCGGCCGCAGCTCCTACGAGCAGTACTTC
CAISDLGRSSYEQYF
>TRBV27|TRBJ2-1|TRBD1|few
TGTGCCAGCGCAAACAGGGGAATGGGGTACAATGAGCAGTTCTTC
CASANRGMGYNEQFF
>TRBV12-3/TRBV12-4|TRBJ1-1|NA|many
TGTGCCAGCAGTACTACAGGGATGAACACTGAAGCTTTCTTT
CASSTTGMNTEAFF
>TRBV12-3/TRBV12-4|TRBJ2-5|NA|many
TGTGCCAGCAGCCTTTCCGCCGGGATCCGGACCCAGTACTTC
CASSLSAGIRTQYF
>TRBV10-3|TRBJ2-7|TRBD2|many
TGTGCCATCAGTGAAGGGACTAGCGGGAGATCCTACGAGCAGTACTTC
CAISEGTSGRSYEQYF
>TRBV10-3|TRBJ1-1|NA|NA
TGTGCCATCAGTGAGACGGAGAACACTGAAGCTTTCTTT
CAISETENTEAFF
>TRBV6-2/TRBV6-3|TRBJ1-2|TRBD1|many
TGTGCCAGCAGCTCTGGACAGGGGGCAAGAAATGGCTACACCTTC
CASSSGQGARNGYTF
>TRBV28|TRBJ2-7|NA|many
TGTGCCAGCAGTACACTCTACGAGCAGTACTTC
CASSTLYEQYF
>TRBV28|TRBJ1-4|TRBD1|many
TGTGCCAGCAGTTTATCGGGACAGGCGAATGAAAAACTGTTTTTT
CASSLSGQANEKLFF
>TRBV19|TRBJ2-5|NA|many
TGTGCCAGTAGTATAGGGGGTTCTTGGCTAGCGCGGGAGACCCAGTACTTC
CASSIGGSWLARETQYF
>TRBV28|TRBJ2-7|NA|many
TGTGCCAGCAGCTTAAGACAGACCTACGAGCAGTACTTC
CASSLRQTYEQYF
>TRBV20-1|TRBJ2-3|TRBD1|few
TGCAGTGCTAGAGATCTTAGACAGGGCCCCGATACGCAGTATTTT
CSARDLRQGPDTQYF
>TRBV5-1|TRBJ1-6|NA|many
TGCGCCAGCGGGTTGGGCCACCCCGATTCACCCCTCCACTTT
CASGLGHPDSPLHF
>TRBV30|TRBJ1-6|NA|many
TGTGCCTGGAGTGCCGGGACCCATTCACCCCTCCACTTT
CAWSAGTHSPLHF
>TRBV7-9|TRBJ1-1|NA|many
TGTGCCAGCAGCTTAGATGGGGCGAACACTGAAGCTTTCTTT
CASSLDGANTEAFF
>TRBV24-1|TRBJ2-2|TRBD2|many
TGTGCCACCAGTGGGTGGACTAGCGGAAACACCGGGGAGCTGTTTTTT
CATSGWTSGNTGELFF
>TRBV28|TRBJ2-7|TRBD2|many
TGTGCCAGCAGGAGGAGCGGGAGGGCCAGTCTTTCCGACGAGCAGTACTTC
CASRRSGRASLSDEQYF
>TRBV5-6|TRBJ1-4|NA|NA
TGTGCCAGCAGCTTGATTCCGGGAACTAATGAAAAACTGTTTTTT
CASSLIPGTNEKLFF
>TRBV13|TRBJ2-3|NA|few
TGTGCCAGCAGCACCCGATATTCCGGGCCAGATACGCAGTATTTT
CASSTRYSGPDTQYF
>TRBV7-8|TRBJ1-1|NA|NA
TGTGCCAGCAGCTTAGACCGGTTGGTGGCTTTCTTT
CASSLDRLVAFF
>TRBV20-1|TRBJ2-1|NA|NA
TGCAGTGCTAGATTGGCGGACTCCTACAATGAGCAGTTCTTC
CSARLADSYNEQFF
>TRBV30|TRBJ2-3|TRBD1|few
TGTGCCTGGAGTGATGCCAGGGGGTCAGATACGCAGTATTTT
CAWSDARGSDTQYF
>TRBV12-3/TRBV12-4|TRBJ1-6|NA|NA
TGTGCCAGCAGTTTAGGCTTCGGCTCCTATAATTCACCCCTCCACTTT
CASSLGFGSYNSPLHF
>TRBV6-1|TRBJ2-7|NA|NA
TGTGCCAGCAGAGTCCGGGACACCGAGACCTACGAGCAGTACTTC
CASRVRDTETYEQYF
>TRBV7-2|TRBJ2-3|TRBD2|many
TGTGCCAGCAGCTTAGCGTGGACTAGCGGAGGAAGCACAGATACGCAGTATTTT
CASSLAWTSGGSTDTQYF
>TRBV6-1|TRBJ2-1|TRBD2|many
TGTGCCAGCATGACCTTAGCGGGAGATCCTGTTTTCAATGAGCAGTTCTTC
CASMTLAGDPVFNEQFF
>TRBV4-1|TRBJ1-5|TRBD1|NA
TGCGCCAGCAGCCAAGATCGGACAGGGGCTCAGCCCCAGCATTTT
CASSQDRTGAQPQHF
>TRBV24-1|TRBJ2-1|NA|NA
TGTGCCACCAGTGATGAATCTAGGGGGGGGGATGAGCAGTTCTTC
CATSDESRGGDEQFF
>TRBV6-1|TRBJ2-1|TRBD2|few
TGTGCCAGCAGTTCCCCGACTAGCGGGGCCGCAAGCGAGCAGTTCTTC
CASSSPTSGAASEQFF